Below, one TCR beta chain is given with its context. Its antigen is unknown. Expressed TCRB transcripts were sequenced, since all the RNA that had been isolated was reverse transcribed. Produced via immunoSEQ multiplex PCR; TCRdb's table is partial and in-frame only. Of hundreds of thousands of clones listed, roughly 14% were seen once; the top ten hold approximately 0.035%. The sample originates from a study of beta chain features in type 1 diabetes. Study observations and caveats: Equally in patients and controls, PCR might preferentially amplify shorter templates.

Trimming took 7 bases from V and 6 from J, leaving 9 bases between them. The CDR3 runs 11 residues. CDR1 SEHNR and CDR2 FQNEAQ come from the germline V gene (reference sequence). J is TRBJ1-1 and V is TRBV7-9, with D unclear. This sequence originates from a man under 40 in good health. Input material: naive CD4+ T cells from blood. CDR3 coding DNA: TGTGCCAGCAATACGGTGGCTGAAGCTTTCTTT. Encoded protein: CASNTVAEAFF. The full variable domain, its missing parts supplied by reference TRBV7-9 and TRBJ1-1, is DTGVSQNPRHKITKRGQNVTFRCDPISEHNRLYWYRQTLGQGPEFLTYFQNEAQLEKSRLLSDRFSAERPKGSFSTLEIQRTEQGDSAMYLCASNTVAEAFFGQGTRLTVV.